This T cell receptor beta chain was sequenced in a study of blood T cell repertoires in COVID-19. The CDR3 has 17 amino acids. Germline values: CDR1 LGHNA, CDR2 YNFKEQ. V was pared by 4 bases and J by 4 bases, with 13 bases of the junction left unmatched. Profiling relied on immunoSEQ multiplex PCR, and the TCRdb table lists in-frame clones only, not all of them. The sample has 200,000 to 300,000 clones, about 90% seen once. The source is a woman aged 25-40 years who had recovered from COVID-19. Sequenced sample: peripheral blood. This chain links TRBV4-2 with TRBJ2-3, with 8 bases matching TRBD2. The CDR3 reads CASSLGGRGAQADTQYF. The CDR3 nucleotides read TGTGCCAGCAGCCTTGGGGGGCGGGGGGCTCAGGCAGATACGCAGTATTTT.